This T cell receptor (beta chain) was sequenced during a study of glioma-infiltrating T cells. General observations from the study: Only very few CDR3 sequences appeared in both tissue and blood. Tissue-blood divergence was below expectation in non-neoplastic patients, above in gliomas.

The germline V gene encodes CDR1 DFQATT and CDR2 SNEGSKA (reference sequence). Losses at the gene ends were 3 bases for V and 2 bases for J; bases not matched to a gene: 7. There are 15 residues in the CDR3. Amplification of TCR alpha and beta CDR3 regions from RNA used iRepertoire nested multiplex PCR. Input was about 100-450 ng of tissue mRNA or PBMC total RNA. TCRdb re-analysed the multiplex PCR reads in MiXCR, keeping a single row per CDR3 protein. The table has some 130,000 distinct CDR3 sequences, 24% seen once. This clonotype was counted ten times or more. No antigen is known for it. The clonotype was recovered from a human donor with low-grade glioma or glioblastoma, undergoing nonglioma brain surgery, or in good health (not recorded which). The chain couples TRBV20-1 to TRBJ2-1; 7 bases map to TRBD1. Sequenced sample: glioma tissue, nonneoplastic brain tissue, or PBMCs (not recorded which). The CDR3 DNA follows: TGCAGTGCTAGCCCCCGGGACAGAGCCTACAATGAGCAGTTCTTC. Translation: CSASPRDRAYNEQFF.